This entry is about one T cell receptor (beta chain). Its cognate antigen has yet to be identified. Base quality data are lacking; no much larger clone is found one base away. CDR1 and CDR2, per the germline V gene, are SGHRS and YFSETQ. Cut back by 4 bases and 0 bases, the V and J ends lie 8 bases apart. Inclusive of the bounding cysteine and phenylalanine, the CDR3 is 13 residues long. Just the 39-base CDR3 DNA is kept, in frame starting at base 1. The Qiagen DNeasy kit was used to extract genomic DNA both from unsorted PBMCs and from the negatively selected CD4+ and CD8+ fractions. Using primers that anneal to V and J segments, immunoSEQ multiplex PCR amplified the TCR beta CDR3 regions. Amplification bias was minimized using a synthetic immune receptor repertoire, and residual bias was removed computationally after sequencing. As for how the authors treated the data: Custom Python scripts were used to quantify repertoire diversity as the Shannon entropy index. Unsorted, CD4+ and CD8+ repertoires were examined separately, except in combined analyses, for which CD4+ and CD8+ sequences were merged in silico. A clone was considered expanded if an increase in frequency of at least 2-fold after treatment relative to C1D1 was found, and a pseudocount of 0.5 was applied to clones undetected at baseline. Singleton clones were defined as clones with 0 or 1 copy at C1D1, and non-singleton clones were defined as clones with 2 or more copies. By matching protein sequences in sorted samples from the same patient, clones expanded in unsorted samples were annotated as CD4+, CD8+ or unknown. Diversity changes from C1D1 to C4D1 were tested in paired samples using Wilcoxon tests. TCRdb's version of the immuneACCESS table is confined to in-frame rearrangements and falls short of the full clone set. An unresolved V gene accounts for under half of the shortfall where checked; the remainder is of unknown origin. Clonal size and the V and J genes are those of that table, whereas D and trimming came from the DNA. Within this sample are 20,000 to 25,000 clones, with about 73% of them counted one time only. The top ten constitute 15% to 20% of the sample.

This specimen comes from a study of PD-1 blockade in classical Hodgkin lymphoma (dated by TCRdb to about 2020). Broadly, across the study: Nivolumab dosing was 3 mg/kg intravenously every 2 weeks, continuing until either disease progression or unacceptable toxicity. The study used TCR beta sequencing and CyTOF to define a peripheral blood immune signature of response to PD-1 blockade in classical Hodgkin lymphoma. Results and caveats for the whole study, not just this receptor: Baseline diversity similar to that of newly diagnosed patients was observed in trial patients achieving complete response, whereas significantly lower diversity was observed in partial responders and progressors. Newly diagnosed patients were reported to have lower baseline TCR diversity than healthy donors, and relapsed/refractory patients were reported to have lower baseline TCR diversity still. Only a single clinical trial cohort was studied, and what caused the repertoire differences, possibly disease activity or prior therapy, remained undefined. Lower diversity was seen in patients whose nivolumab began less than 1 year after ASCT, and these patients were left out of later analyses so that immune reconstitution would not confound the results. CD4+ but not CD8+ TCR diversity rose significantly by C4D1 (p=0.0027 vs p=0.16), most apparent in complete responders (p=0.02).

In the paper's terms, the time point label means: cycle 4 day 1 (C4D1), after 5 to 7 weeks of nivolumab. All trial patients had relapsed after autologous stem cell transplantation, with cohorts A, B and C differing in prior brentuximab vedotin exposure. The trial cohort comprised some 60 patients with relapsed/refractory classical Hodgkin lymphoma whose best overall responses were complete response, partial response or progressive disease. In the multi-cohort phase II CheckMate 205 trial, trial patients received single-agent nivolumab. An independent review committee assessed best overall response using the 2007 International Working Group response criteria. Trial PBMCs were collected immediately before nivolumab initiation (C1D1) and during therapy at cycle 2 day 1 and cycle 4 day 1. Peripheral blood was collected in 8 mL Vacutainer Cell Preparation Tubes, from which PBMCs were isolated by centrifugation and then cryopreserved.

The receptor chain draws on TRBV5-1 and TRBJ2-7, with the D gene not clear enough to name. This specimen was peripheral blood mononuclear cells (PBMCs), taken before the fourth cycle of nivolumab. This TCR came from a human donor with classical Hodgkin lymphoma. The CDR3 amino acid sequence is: CASSPGFSYEQYF. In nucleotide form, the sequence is TGCGCCAGCAGCCCCGGGTTCTCCTACGAGCAGTACTTC.